Below, 26 T cell receptor beta chains from the same sample are listed, as sequenced in a study of blood T cell repertoires in COVID-19. TCRdb's copy holds only in-frame clones and misses some; the assay was immunoSEQ multiplex PCR. The table records 120,000 or so clones, just under 80% of them present only once. What was sequenced was peripheral blood. Source of these receptors: a man aged 55-75 years with active or convalescent COVID-19.

This clone was counted many times. This chain uses TRBV21-1 with TRBJ2-7; the D call of TRBD2 is as the table states it, not checked on the DNA. TRBV21-1 is termed a pseudogene. The length of the CDR3 is 17 residues. The CDR3 sequence is CASSKWHSGRASYEQYF. Here the CDR3 DNA reads TGTGCCAGCAGCAAATGGCACAGCGGGAGGGCGTCCTACGAGCAGTACTTC.

V gene TRBV6-4 combines with J gene TRBJ1-5; tentatively, D is TRBD1 (6 bases). Trimming stripped 11 bases from V and 3 bases from J, with 20 bases between. CDR3 size: 15 residues. Looked up from germline, CDR1 is MRHNA and CDR2 is SNTAGT. In DNA, the CDR3 is TGTGCCCCAAATCGAGGCGGGGGCTTCAATCAGCCCCAGCATTTT. This codes for CAPNRGGGFNQPQHF.

The chain couples TRBV5-1 to TRBJ2-1; 7 nucleotides match TRBD1. Germline-derived CDR1 and CDR2 are SGHRS and YFSETQ. V was pared by 4 bases and J by 0 bases, with 4 bases of the junction left unmatched. The length of the CDR3 is 15 residues. The chain's CDR3 is CASSLQGSSYNEQFF. Here the CDR3 DNA reads TGCGCCAGCAGCCTACAGGGGAGCTCCTACAATGAGCAGTTCTTC.

A single count supports this clone. The rearrangement uses TRBV4-3 and TRBJ1-2, with 9 bases that match TRBD1. The length of the CDR3 is 15 residues. Losses at the gene ends were 2 bases for V and 4 bases for J; bases not matched to a gene: 5. The germline gives CDR1 LGHNA, CDR2 YSLEER. Here the CDR3 reads CASSQPGQGLYGYTF. CDR3 in DNA: TGCGCCAGCAGCCAACCGGGACAGGGTCTCTATGGCTACACCTTC.

The V call is TRBV7-3, the J call TRBJ2-5, with 12 positions matching TRBD1. The length of the CDR3 is 16 residues. With V trimmed by 5 bases and J by 5 bases, 9 bases remained unmatched. Germline V CDR1 and CDR2: SGHTA, FQGTGA. The CDR3 DNA reads as TGTGCCAGCAGCCCTGCCGGGACAGGGGGCGGTGAGACCCAGTACTTC. Protein: CASSPAGTGGGETQYF.

The chain combines TRBV27 with TRBJ2-3; 9 bases map to TRBD1. Germline V CDR1 and CDR2: MNHEY, SMNVEV (reference sequence). The CDR3 totals 15 residues. The ends lost 5 bases at V and 3 bases at J; junction bases unmatched: 6. The CDR3 coding sequence is TGTGCCAGCAGTGCGACAGGGGGTCGTACAGATACGCAGTATTTT. This gives the protein CASSATGGRTDTQYF.

The chain uses TRBV15 and TRBJ2-1; perhaps TRBD1 as D (5 bases). The CDR3 runs 14 residues. Per germline, CDR1 LNHNV and CDR2 YYDKDF (reference sequence). V dropped 0 bases and J dropped 9 bases, with 12 bases sitting between them. The CDR3 coding sequence is TGTGCCACCAGCAGAGATCCCAGGGTAGGTGAGCAGTTCTTC. This codes for CATSRDPRVGEQFF. Full variable domain (outside the CDR3, taken from reference TRBV15 and TRBJ2-1): DAMVIQNPRYQVTQFGKPVTLSCSQTLNHNVMYWYQQKSSQAPKLLFHYYDKDFNNEADTPDNFQSRRPNTSFCFLDIRSPGLGDTAMYLCATSRDPRVGEQFFGPGTRLTVL.

The chain employs TRBV29-1 and TRBJ2-5, with TRBD2 matching over 7 bases. The CDR3 loop spans 14 amino acids. The germline gives CDR1 SQVTM, CDR2 ANQGSEA. V lost 4 bases to trimming and J lost 5 bases; unmatched junction nucleotides: 10. The CDR3 region has the DNA TGCAGCGTTGCGGCTAGCGGCTTCCCGGAGACCCAGTACTTC. It encodes CSVAASGFPETQYF.

CDR3 loop: CASSRDSNEQFF. DNA for the CDR3: TGTGCCAGCTCACGGGACTCCAATGAGCAGTTCTTC. V and J are TRBV18 and TRBJ2-1; D is possibly TRBD2 (6 bases). V was clipped by 4 bases and J by 6 bases, with 7 bases between them. The germline CDR1 and CDR2 sequences are KGHSH and LQKENI. The CDR3 has 12 residues.

This chain connects TRBV28 to TRBJ1-2; TRBD1 matches at 7 bases. CDR1 is MDHEN and CDR2 is SYDVKM in the germline V gene. With V trimmed by 6 bases and J by 5 bases, 9 bases remained unmatched. This CDR3 is 14 amino acids long. The CDR3 sequence: CASRSGQLTYGYTF. DNA of the CDR3: TGTGCCAGCAGGTCGGGACAGCTGACTTATGGCTACACCTTC.

This clone was counted a few times. This rearrangement joins TRBV29-1 to TRBJ2-7, with 8 bases lining up with TRBD1. Trimming removed 4 bases from V and 4 bases from J; junction bases left unmatched: 3. Per germline, CDR1 SQVTM and CDR2 ANQGSEA. The CDR3 is 12 residues long. CDR3: CSVVTGGYEQYF. In nucleotides, the CDR3 is TGCAGCGTTGTAACAGGGGGATACGAGCAGTACTTC.

The rearrangement joins TRBV29-1 to TRBJ2-2, with no clear D. V was pared by 0 bases and J by 7 bases, with 9 bases between. Germline assignment: CDR1 SQVTM and CDR2 ANQGSEA. The CDR3 length is 13 residues. In DNA form, the CDR3 reads TGCAGCGTTGAAGAGCGGAGAGACGGGGAGCTGTTTTTT. Its protein product is CSVEERRDGELFF.

The V call is TRBV28, the J call TRBJ2-2; maybe TRBD1 (7 bases). The V gene's germline CDR1 is MDHEN and CDR2 SYDVKM. CDR3 size: 14 residues. V was pared by 6 bases and J by 4 bases, with 12 bases between. The CDR3 nucleotides are TGTGCCAGCAGAAGTCAGGGGGGCACCGGGGAGCTGTTTTTT. It encodes CASRSQGGTGELFF.

This clone has a single count. The chain carries TRBV7-2 and TRBJ1-1; perhaps TRBD1 as D (5 bases). The CDR3 sequence is 15 residues long. V was cut by 5 bases and J by 2 bases, with 15 bases left in between. Germline V gives CDR1 SGHTA, CDR2 FQGNSA. The CDR3 protein is CASSLVGRRNTEAFF. In DNA, the CDR3 is TGTGCCAGCAGCCTCGTGGGGCGGAGAAACACTGAAGCTTTCTTT.

The chain is built from TRBV29-1 and TRBJ1-4, with unresolved D. Per the germline V gene, CDR1 is SQVTM and CDR2 is ANQGSEA. V was shortened by 5 bases and J by 3 bases, with 13 bases between the two germline ends. The CDR3 spans 14 residues. The CDR3 DNA reads TGCAGCGTTTGGGAGGAAGACGCTAATGAAAAACTGTTTTTT. The encoded protein is CSVWEEDANEKLFF.

The CDR3 nucleotides are TGTGCCAGCAGCGGCCCGGGGAAAGCCCAGCATTTT. Its protein product is CASSGPGKAQHF. The chain combines TRBV12-3 or TRBV12-4 with TRBJ1-5; D uncertain. The CDR3 contains 12 residues. Trimming shortened V by 6 bases and J by 11 bases, and 14 bases separated the two germline ends.

CDR3 in DNA: TGCAGTGCTAGTCAGGGGGGCCCCTACGAGCAGTACTTC. Translated: CSASQGGPYEQYF. This chain links TRBV20-1 with TRBJ2-7; TRBD1 might be the D (7 bases). CDR1 and CDR2 (germline): DFQATT, SNEGSKA (reference sequence). The CDR3 consists of 13 residues. The germline V and J ends were trimmed by 3 bases and 2 bases, with 11 bases remaining between them.

CDR3 sequence reads: CASSWTSGGSYEQYF. The CDR3 DNA is TGTGCCAGCAGCTGGACTAGCGGGGGATCCTACGAGCAGTACTTC. The chain couples TRBV6-5 to TRBJ2-7; 13 bases are shared with TRBD2. Germline V lookup: CDR1 MNHEY, CDR2 SVGAGI. This CDR3 contains 15 residues. V lost 6 bases and J lost 1; bases outside the gene matches: 3.

The chain is built from TRBV12-3 or TRBV12-4 and TRBJ1-2; D call uncertain. The CDR3 contains 12 residues. V shed 4 bases and J shed 2 bases, with 5 bases lying between them. DNA of the CDR3: TGTGCCAGCAGTTATCAGAACTATGGCTACACCTTC. It translates to CASSYQNYGYTF.

V is TRBV19 and J is TRBJ2-1; TRBD2 aligns across 8 bases. Trimming removed 3 bases from V and 6 bases from J; junction bases left unmatched: 4. The CDR3 is 14 residues long. From germline, CDR1 is LNHDA and CDR2 SQIVND (reference sequence). CDR3: CASSIRTSINEQFF. As DNA, the CDR3 is TGTGCCAGTAGTATTCGGACTAGCATCAATGAGCAGTTCTTC.

CDR3 DNA sequence: TGCGCCAGTAGGACGGGGGACTACGAGCAGTACTTC. Translated, it gives CASRTGDYEQYF. The rearrangement uses TRBV10-2 and TRBJ2-7, with D perhaps matching TRBD2 (6 bases). The CDR3 runs 12 residues. Per the germline V gene, CDR1 is WSHSY and CDR2 is SAAADI. V was clipped by 9 bases and J by 3 bases, with 12 bases between them.

This clone showed up just once. This CDR3 is CASRNKLAGGETQYF. DNA for the CDR3: TGCGCCAGCAGAAACAAGCTAGCGGGAGGGGAGACCCAGTACTTC. This chain uses TRBV5-1 with TRBJ2-5, with 12 bases lining up with TRBD2. The CDR3 runs 15 residues. Losses at the gene ends were 5 bases for V and 5 bases for J; bases not matched to a gene: 7. Germline V lookup: CDR1 SGHRS, CDR2 YFSETQ.

The rearrangement joins TRBV6-1 to TRBJ2-3; 8 nucleotides align to TRBD2. The CDR3 contains 18 residues. With 4 bases clipped from V and 4 bases from J, the junction kept 16 bases outside the gene matches. CDR1 and CDR2 from the germline V gene are MNHNS and SASEGT. The CDR3 DNA reads as TGTGCCAGCAGTGTTGATGGCGGGAGGATCCCTGTGTCAGATACGCAGTATTTT. As protein: CASSVDGGRIPVSDTQYF.

The chain is built from TRBV7-3 and TRBJ2-1; 7 nucleotides line up with TRBD1. J gave up 7 bases and V 5 bases, and 5 bases lay outside the gene matches. The CDR3 extends over 13 amino acids. Per the germline V gene, CDR1 is SGHTA and CDR2 is FQGTGA. DNA of the CDR3: TGTGCCAGCAGCATAGACAGGGAGAATGAGCAGTTCTTC. Its translation: CASSIDRENEQFF.

V and J are TRBV19 and TRBJ1-2, with 7 bases fitting TRBD1. Per the germline V gene, CDR1 is LNHDA and CDR2 is SQIVND (reference sequence). This CDR3 has 16 residues. V was clipped by 1 base and J by 4 bases; unmatched bases: 9. The CDR3, as DNA: TGTGCCAGTAGTATAGCCCCGACAGGGACGATCTATGGCTACACCTTC. This gives the protein CASSIAPTGTIYGYTF.

DNA for the CDR3: TGTGCCAGCAGCTTGGAGGCGGGATGGCCCTACAATGAGCAGTTCTTC. Its protein product is CASSLEAGWPYNEQFF. The V call is TRBV5-4, the J call TRBJ2-1; TRBD2 is a possible D gene (6 bases). CDR3 size: 16 residues. Trimming cost V 0 bases and J 2 bases, with 12 bases left between them. Germline CDR1 SGHNT, CDR2 YYREEE (reference sequence).